Sequencing of this T cell receptor (beta chain) was carried out in a study of T-cell memory formation after mild COVID-19. Looking at the study overall: Clusters of TCRs were largely donor specific.

One entry per CDR3 protein, called by TCRdb with MiXCR from the 5' RACE reads. The sample lists a few hundred thousand distinct CDR3 sequences, around 27% seen once, with approximately 12% in the top ten. Study findings and constraints: Shrinking CD4+ clones were chiefly CM and EM; CD8+ ones were chiefly EMRA.

This clonotype has just one count. The antigen remains unidentified. This CDR3 contains 17 residues. CDR1 is MNHNY and CDR2 is SVGAGI in the germline V gene (reference sequence). Trimming pared 2 bases from V and 1 base from J, leaving 15 bases between. The sample taken for sequencing was PBMCs or a T cell subset sorted from them (not recorded which). The rearrangement links TRBV6-6 to TRBJ2-4, with D perhaps matching TRBD1 (5 bases). The receptor was isolated from an adult woman who had mild COVID-19 (a few samples of this study predate the infection). Cell type and time point are not known. Here the CDR3 reads CASSYAVSSGAKNIQYF. The CDR3 coding sequence is TGTGCCAGCAGTTACGCCGTTAGCTCAGGGGCCAAAAACATTCAGTACTTC.